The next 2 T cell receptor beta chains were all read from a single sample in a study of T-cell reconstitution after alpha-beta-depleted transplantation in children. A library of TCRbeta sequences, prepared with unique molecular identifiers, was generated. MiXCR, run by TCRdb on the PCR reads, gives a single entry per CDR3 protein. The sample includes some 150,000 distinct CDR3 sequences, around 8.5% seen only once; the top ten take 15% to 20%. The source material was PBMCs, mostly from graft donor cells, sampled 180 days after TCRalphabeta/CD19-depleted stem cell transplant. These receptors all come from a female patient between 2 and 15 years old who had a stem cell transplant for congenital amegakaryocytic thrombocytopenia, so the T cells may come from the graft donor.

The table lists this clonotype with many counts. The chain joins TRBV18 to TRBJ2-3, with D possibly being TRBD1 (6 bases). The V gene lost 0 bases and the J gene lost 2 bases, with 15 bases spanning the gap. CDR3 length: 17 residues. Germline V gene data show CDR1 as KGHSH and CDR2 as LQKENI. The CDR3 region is CASSPPSTGSLTDTQYF. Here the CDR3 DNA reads TGTGCCAGCTCACCACCGAGCACAGGGAGTCTCACAGATACGCAGTATTTT. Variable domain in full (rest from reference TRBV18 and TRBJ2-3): NAGVMQNPRHLVRRRGQEARLRCSPMKGHSHVYWYRQLPEEGLKFMVYLQKENIIDESGMPKERFSAEFPKEGPSILRIQQVVRGDSAAYFCASSPPSTGSLTDTQYFGPGTRLTVL.

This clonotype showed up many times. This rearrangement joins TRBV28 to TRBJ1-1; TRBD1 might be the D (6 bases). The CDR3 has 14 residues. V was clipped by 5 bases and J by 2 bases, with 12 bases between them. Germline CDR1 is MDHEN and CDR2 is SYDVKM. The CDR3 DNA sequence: TGTGCCAGCAGTCTGTACAGGGCAAACACTGAAGCTTTCTTT. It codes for CASSLYRANTEAFF.